This TCR beta chain was captured by sequencing in a study of blood T cell repertoires in COVID-19. Background on the study: Italy, Spain and the United States were the sources of the convalescent and acute COVID-19 samples. From T cells, B-cell-depleted T cells, or PBMCs came the material, which was cDNA or gDNA.

Original data processing: Amplification with reference gene primers provided the estimates of nucleated cell counts. Clones were sequenced by immunoSEQ multiplex PCR, and TCRdb holds only the in-frame ones, with some missing. V, J and clone size derive from that table, while D and trimming were established from the DNA sequence. Of around 100,000 clones listed, around 86% are singletons. Trimming took off 4 bases at V and 7 bases at J, with 13 bases between the two ends. Germline loops: CDR1 MGHRA, CDR2 YSYEKL. This CDR3 comprises 14 residues. The chain joins TRBV4-1 to TRBJ1-4; no reliable D call. Sequenced: peripheral blood. The receptor was isolated from a man aged 40-55 years with acute or convalescent COVID-19. The DNA of the CDR3 is TGCGCCAGCAGCCTCGCTAGGGAGGGTGAAAAACTGTTTTTT. It specifies CASSLAREGEKLFF.